This T cell receptor beta chain is drawn from a study of monozygotic twins with cystic fibrosis (dated by TCRdb to the early 2020s). With regard to the full study: Around 3 micrograms of fragmented DNA went through roughly 15 PCR cycles to produce barcoded libraries. TCR beta repertoires were compared within and between 16 monozygotic twin pairs with cystic fibrosis so that genetic influence on V and J gene usage could be assessed. The cohort included ten female and six male twin pairs, mostly children and adolescents, aged roughly 2.0 to 36.4 years with a median of 9.1 years. On the day of blood sampling, twins were ranked among approximately 990 cohort participants for weight-for-height and for FEVPerc (FEV1 disease centile). Data for three of the twin pairs had already been reported earlier in a different context. What the authors observed across the whole study: Simpson clonality was generally low (median around 0.01), suggesting a naive-dominated repertoire, with higher clonality in the most severely affected patients. The greatest similarity to the co-twin was observed for V gene usage in 13 of 16 pairs and for J usage in 8 of 16 pairs, which suggested genetic constraints. Monozygotic CF twin pairs shared significantly more nucleotide-identical clonotypes within each pair than unrelated CF individuals shared with one another (P = 0.000026, Mann-Whitney). The cohort was small, and no association was found between shared CDR3 numbers and age, concordance or disease severity.

Per the germline V gene, SGHRS is the CDR1 and YFSETQ is the CDR2. Germline trimming: 4 bases from V, 5 bases from J; junction bases outside gene matches: 7. Inclusive of the bounding cysteine and phenylalanine, the CDR3 is 16 residues long. Just the 48-base CDR3 DNA is kept, in frame starting at base 1. With regard to this clone: Its antigen target is currently unknown. One base away there is no much larger clone; base qualities are not given.

TCR beta CDR3 regions were amplified by multiplex PCR using the immunoSEQ immune profiling system, following the manufacturer's instructions. An Illumina NextSeq system was used for sequencing. The paper's data handling went like this. The immunoSEQ Analyzer platform handled processing of the sequence data, and clonality was calculated by taking the square root of Simpson's index of productive rearrangements. V and J usage similarity was measured by Jensen-Shannon distance, and CDR3 generation probabilities were computed with OLGA. The immuneACCESS database (August 2020) and VDJdb (December 2020) were searched for shared CDR3 sequences. In its TCRdb copy, this immuneACCESS table keeps in-frame sequences only and misses some clones. Where compared with another copy, unresolved V genes explain less than half of these, and the others have no known cause. V and J calls and clone size are copied from that table; D and trimming were computed from the DNA. For this sample there are around 26,000 clones; 95% to 98% appear just once. Clones ranked in the top ten supply 2.5% to 3.5% of the sample.

The twin pairs came from the European Cystic Fibrosis Twin and Sibling Study Cohort, a cohort that recruited patients from about 160 CF clinics across 14 European countries. Both zygosity and CFTR genotype were checked in-house, and zygosity was tested with multiplex PCR across nine short tandem repeat loci. Peripheral blood was sampled from each twin, and clinical parameters were recorded on the day of blood sampling. Genomic DNA was isolated from peripheral blood cells with phenol/chloroform and kept in TE buffer at 4 degrees C. Recombination joined TRBV5-1 with TRBJ2-2; 11 middle bases align to TRBD2. The clonotype originates from a girl aged 2 to 9 with cystic fibrosis. The sample consisted of blood. The nucleotide sequence is TGCGCCAGCAGCGAAACTAGCGGGAGAAATACCGGGGAGCTGTTTTTT. Translated, it reads CASSETSGRNTGELFF.